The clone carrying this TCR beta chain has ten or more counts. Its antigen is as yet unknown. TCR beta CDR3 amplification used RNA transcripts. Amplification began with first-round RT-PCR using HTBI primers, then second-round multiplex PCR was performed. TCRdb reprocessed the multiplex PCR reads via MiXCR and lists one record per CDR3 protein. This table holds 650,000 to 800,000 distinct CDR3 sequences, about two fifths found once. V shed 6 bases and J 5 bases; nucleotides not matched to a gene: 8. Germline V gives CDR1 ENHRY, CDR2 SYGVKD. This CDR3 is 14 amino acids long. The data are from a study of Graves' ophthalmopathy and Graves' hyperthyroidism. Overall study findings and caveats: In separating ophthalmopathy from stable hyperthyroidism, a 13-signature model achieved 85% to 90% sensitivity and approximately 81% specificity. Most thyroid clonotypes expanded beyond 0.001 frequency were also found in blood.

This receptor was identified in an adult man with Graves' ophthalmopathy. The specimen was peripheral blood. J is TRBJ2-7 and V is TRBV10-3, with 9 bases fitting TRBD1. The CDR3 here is CAIRPDRGDDEQYF. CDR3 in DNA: TGTGCCATCAGACCGGACAGGGGCGACGACGAGCAGTACTTC.